Listed here are 28 T cell receptor beta chains from one sample, sequenced in a study of T cell changes during pregnancy in multiple sclerosis. This table comes from immunoSEQ multiplex PCR, and its TCRdb copy is limited to in-frame clones, with some not included. The sample shows nearly 110,000 clones, about 90% of them seen only once. Sequencing used peripheral blood, obtained before pregnancy. These receptor sequences come from a female donor with multiple sclerosis, enrolled in a pregnancy study.

This rearrangement joins TRBV5-6 to TRBJ1-2; weak D call: TRBD1 (5 bases). V was clipped by 1 base and J by 7 bases, with 14 bases between them. The CDR3 sequence is 14 residues long. Germline-derived CDR1 and CDR2 are SGHDT and YYEEEE. This CDR3 is CASSLPGGVAGYTF. The CDR3 DNA follows: TGTGCCAGCAGCTTGCCTGGAGGGGTTGCTGGCTACACCTTC.

This clone has only one observation. The chain has TRBV7-2 and TRBJ1-6; TRBD1 matches 8 bases. The CDR3 is 15 amino acids. V gave up 6 bases and J gave up 2 bases; unmatched junction bases: 3. Per germline, CDR1 SGHTA and CDR2 FQGNSA. The CDR3 DNA reads TGTGCCAGCAGTTCAGGGGGCGCCTATAATTCACCCCTCCACTTT. Amino acid sequence: CASSSGGAYNSPLHF.

The chain combines TRBV7-2 with TRBJ1-2, with TRBD1 matching 9 bases. The germline V gene has CDR1 SGHTA and CDR2 FQGNSA. The CDR3 consists of 14 residues. V dropped 1 base and J dropped 5; count of bases not matched to a gene: 2. The CDR3 region has the DNA TGTGCCAGCAGCTTAGGGACAGGGGATTATGGCTACACCTTC. This gives the protein CASSLGTGDYGYTF. The full variable domain, completed using reference TRBV7-2 and TRBJ1-2, is GAGVSQSPSNKVTEKGKDVELRCDPISGHTALYWYRQSLGQGLEFLIYFQGNSAPDKSGLPSDRFSAERTGGSVSTLTIQRTQQEDSAVYLCASSLGTGDYGYTFGSGTRLTVV.

The chain has TRBV27 and TRBJ2-7; the match to TRBD2 covers 11 bases. The CDR3 runs to 13 residues. After removal of 8 bases from V and 7 bases from J, the junction contained 7 bases not matched to a gene. The germline gives CDR1 MNHEY, CDR2 SMNVEV (reference sequence). The CDR3 nucleotides are TGTGCCAGCGGGCTAGCGGGAGGTCGGGAGCAGTACTTC. Translation gives CASGLAGGREQYF.

The chain recombines TRBV7-2 with TRBJ1-5, with TRBD1 matching over 8 bases. V shed 0 bases and J 4 bases; nucleotides not matched to a gene: 8. This CDR3 comprises 17 residues. CDR1 and CDR2 from the germline V gene are SGHTA and FQGNSA. CDR3 sequence: CASSLAGTGSGNQPQHF. The CDR3 DNA reads as TGTGCCAGCAGCTTAGCTGGGACAGGATCGGGGAATCAGCCCCAGCATTTT.

This rearrangement joins TRBV29-1 to TRBJ2-2; 15 bases are shared with TRBD2. J gave up 6 bases and V 6 bases, and 8 bases lay outside the gene matches. Germline V gene lookup returns CDR1 SQVTM and CDR2 ANQGSEA. The CDR3 runs to 16 residues. CDR3 residues: CSVKQGLAGGAGELFF. The CDR3 DNA follows: TGCAGCGTCAAGCAGGGACTAGCGGGAGGAGCCGGGGAGCTGTTTTTT.

This clone was picked up one time. V usage is TRBV5-1 and J usage is TRBJ1-1; D not certain. CDR3 size: 14 residues. Germline lookup yields CDR1 SGHRS and CDR2 YFSETQ. Trimming cost V 0 bases and J 8 bases, with 14 bases left between them. CDR3 nucleotides: TGCGCCAGCAGCTTGGATTTAAGGCCGGGGGAAGCTTTCTTT. This gives the protein CASSLDLRPGEAFF.

This chain connects TRBV7-3 to TRBJ1-6, with 7 bases aligning to TRBD1. The germline V gene encodes CDR1 SGHTA and CDR2 FQGTGA. This CDR3 region has 14 residues. After removal of 4 bases from V and 5 bases from J, the junction contained 2 bases not matched to a gene. The CDR3 DNA reads as TGTGCCAGCAGCTGGACAGGCAATAATTCACCCCTCCACTTT. Its protein is CASSWTGNNSPLHF.

The chain recombines TRBV6-6 with TRBJ2-7; possibly TRBD1 for D (6 bases). This CDR3 has 13 amino acids. V lost 10 bases to trimming and J lost 0 bases, with 13 bases between them. Germline CDR1 reads MNHNY; CDR2 reads SVGAGI (reference sequence). DNA for the CDR3: TGTGCCACAAGGGGGTCGAACTCCTACGAGCAGTACTTC. It specifies CATRGSNSYEQYF.

This clone appeared a few times. This chain joins TRBV19 and TRBJ1-5; 9 bases line up with TRBD1. Trimming took 6 bases from V and 3 from J; bases not matched to a gene: 9. The CDR3 totals 16 residues. In germline, CDR1 is LNHDA, CDR2 SQIVND (reference sequence). The CDR3 nucleotides are TGTGCCAGTAGAAACCCCGGGACAGGGCCCAATCAGCCCCAGCATTTT. It encodes CASRNPGTGPNQPQHF. Looking up the rest from reference TRBV19 and TRBJ1-5 gives the full variable domain: DGGITQSPKYLFRKEGQNVTLSCEQNLNHDAMYWYRQDPGQGLRLIYYSQIVNDFQKGDIAEGYSVSREKKESFPLTVTSAQKNPTAFYLCASRNPGTGPNQPQHFGDGTRLSIL.

In nucleotides, the CDR3 is TGTGCCAGCAGTTACCGACTAGCGGCGAACACCGGGGAGCTGTTTTTT. Translating gives CASSYRLAANTGELFF. J is TRBJ2-2 and V is TRBV6-5; 9 bases are a match to TRBD2. The V gene end was trimmed by 2 bases and the J gene end by 0 bases; junction bases not matched to a gene: 1. The V gene's germline CDR1 is MNHEY and CDR2 SVGAGI. The CDR3 sequence is 16 residues long.

The chain is built from TRBV28 and TRBJ2-7; maybe TRBD2 (6 bases). The germline V gene encodes CDR1 MDHEN and CDR2 SYDVKM. V lost 6 bases, J lost 1 base, and 16 bases lay in between. This CDR3 contains 15 residues. The CDR3 coding sequence is TGTGCCAGCAGCTCCGGGGGTGTCCCTTCCTACGAGCAGTACTTC. It translates to CASSSGGVPSYEQYF. Full variable domain (remainder filled in from reference TRBV28 and TRBJ2-7): DVKVTQSSRYLVKRTGEKVFLECVQDMDHENMFWYRQDPGLGLRLIYFSYDVKMKEKGDIPEGYSVSREKKERFSLILESASTNQTSMYLCASSSGGVPSYEQYFGPGTRLTVT.

The V gene is TRBV7-9, the J gene TRBJ1-2, with 7 bases identical to TRBD1. Germline V gene data show CDR1 as SEHNR and CDR2 as FQNEAQ (reference sequence). V lost 1 base and J lost 5; bases outside the gene matches: 4. The CDR3 runs 14 residues. The CDR3 protein is CASSLGGTAYGYTF. The CDR3 nucleotides are TGTGCCAGCAGCTTAGGCGGGACAGCTTATGGCTACACCTTC.

V is TRBV4-1 and J is TRBJ1-4, with unresolved D. Deletions cut 4 bases from V and 3 bases from J, with 12 bases between. The CDR3 is 15 amino acids. Germline lookup yields CDR1 MGHRA and CDR2 YSYEKL. CDR3 sequence (DNA): TGCGCCAGCAGCCTTTGGGCGTCGGCTAATGAAAAACTGTTTTTT. Its protein product is CASSLWASANEKLFF.

J is TRBJ2-7 and V is TRBV27; 8 bases agree with TRBD1. The CDR3 consists of 15 residues. The germline CDR1 and CDR2 sequences are MNHEY and SMNVEV (reference sequence). V shed 0 bases, J shed 1 base, and the junction held 2 bases outside the gene matches. The CDR3 DNA follows: TGTGCCAGCAGTTTATCCGGACAGGGATCCTACGAGCAGTACTTC. This codes for CASSLSGQGSYEQYF.

This clone was recorded once. The chain joins TRBV5-4 to TRBJ2-1, with 8 nucleotides matching TRBD1. Germline values: CDR1 SGHNT, CDR2 YYREEE (reference sequence). This CDR3 spans 16 amino acids. V gave up 0 bases and J gave up 4 bases; unmatched junction bases: 6. The CDR3 DNA reads as TGTGCCAGCAGCTTGGGACCGGGACAGGTATACAATGAGCAGTTCTTC. Protein: CASSLGPGQVYNEQFF.

This sequence joins TRBV5-1 and TRBJ2-1, with TRBD2 identical over 8 bases. Per the germline V gene, CDR1 is SGHRS and CDR2 is YFSETQ. The CDR3 length is 15 residues. The V segment lost 0 bases and the J segment 5 bases; nucleotides outside the gene matches: 4. CDR3 bases: TGCGCCAGCAGCTTGGGTAGCGGGACGCACAATGAGCAGTTCTTC. Protein product: CASSLGSGTHNEQFF.

The J gene is TRBJ1-1, the V gene TRBV7-9; TRBD1 might be the D (5 bases). The CDR3 has 12 amino acids. Germline CDR1 reads SEHNR; CDR2 reads FQNEAQ (reference sequence). V was trimmed by 6 bases and J by 7 bases, leaving 12 bases between them. This chain's CDR3 is CASREGTDEAFF. The CDR3 DNA reads TGTGCCAGCAGGGAGGGGACTGATGAAGCTTTCTTT.

The V call is TRBV27, the J call TRBJ1-2; D ambiguous. Germline V gene lookup returns CDR1 MNHEY and CDR2 SMNVEV (reference sequence). V was pared by 3 bases and J by 8 bases, with 13 bases between. The CDR3 consists of 13 residues. The CDR3 reads CASSFAESGGYTF. The CDR3 nucleotides read TGTGCCAGCAGTTTTGCGGAATCGGGGGGCTACACCTTC.

The rearrangement joins TRBV11-1 to TRBJ2-7; TRBD1 matches 8 bases. This CDR3 region has 16 residues. J was trimmed by 2 bases and V by 0 bases; bases with no gene match: 6. Per the germline V gene, CDR1 is SGHAT and CDR2 is FQDESV (reference sequence). The chain's CDR3 is CASSLAADRAAYEQYF. The DNA of the CDR3 is TGTGCCAGCAGCTTAGCGGCGGACAGGGCTGCCTACGAGCAGTACTTC.

This chain links TRBV6-1 with TRBJ1-6, with D perhaps matching TRBD1 (5 bases). Germline CDR1 is MNHNS and CDR2 is SASEGT. V gave up 7 bases and J gave up 7 bases, with 11 bases separating them. The CDR3 spans 13 residues. The CDR3 reads CASKDGGNSPLHF. For the CDR3, the DNA is TGTGCCAGCAAAGACGGGGGAAATTCACCCCTCCACTTT.

The chain couples TRBV7-9 to TRBJ1-4, with 7 positions matching TRBD1. The J segment lost 7 bases and the V segment lost 1 base, leaving 9 bases of the junction unmatched. Germline CDR1 is SEHNR and CDR2 is FQNEAQ (reference sequence). The CDR3 sequence is 16 residues long. The CDR3 protein is CASSLGQGVRGEKLFF. CDR3 coding DNA: TGTGCCAGCAGCTTAGGACAGGGCGTAAGGGGTGAAAAACTGTTTTTT.

The V call is TRBV7-9, the J call TRBJ2-1; maybe TRBD2 (7 bases). The CDR3 loop spans 15 amino acids. CDR1 and CDR2 (germline): SEHNR, FQNEAQ (reference sequence). Trimming shortened V by 6 bases and J by 2 bases, and 14 bases separated the two germline ends. CDR3 residues: CASRPTGGPYNEQFF. The CDR3 nucleotides are TGTGCCAGCAGACCAACGGGGGGCCCCTACAATGAGCAGTTCTTC.

This sequence joins TRBV7-2 and TRBJ1-2; 10 positions match TRBD1. Germline CDR1 SGHTA, CDR2 FQGNSA. The ends lost 3 bases at V and 8 bases at J; junction bases unmatched: 6. The CDR3 length is 14 residues. The CDR3 loop reads CASSFLPGQGGYTF. DNA of the CDR3: TGTGCCAGCAGCTTCCTTCCGGGACAGGGGGGCTACACCTTC.

The chain is built from TRBV5-1 and TRBJ2-7; D is unresolved. Germline V gene data show CDR1 as SGHRS and CDR2 as YFSETQ. Between the trimmed V and J ends, which lost 4 bases and 1 base, there was a span of 9 bases. This CDR3 has 13 amino acids. CDR3 protein: CASSIRLSYEQYF. DNA of the CDR3: TGCGCCAGCAGCATCCGCCTATCCTACGAGCAGTACTTC.

V usage is TRBV7-9 and J usage is TRBJ2-7; 11 nucleotides line up with TRBD1. V lost 6 bases, J lost 10 bases, and 11 bases stayed unmatched. CDR1 is SEHNR, CDR2 FQNEAQ, per germline (reference sequence). The CDR3 loop spans 14 amino acids. CDR3 in DNA: TGTGCCAGCAGTTCGGTAGGACAGGGGGCGCAACAGTACTTC. It codes for CASSSVGQGAQQYF.

The V and J genes are TRBV5-1 and TRBJ2-3, with D unresolved. V was shortened by 0 bases and J by 2 bases, with 13 bases between the two germline ends. Germline values: CDR1 SGHRS, CDR2 YFSETQ. This CDR3 comprises 16 residues. In DNA, the CDR3 is TGCGCCAGCAGCTTGGGTGTTTCAGGCTTCACAGATACGCAGTATTTT. It codes for CASSLGVSGFTDTQYF.

The chain employs TRBV7-3 and TRBJ2-1, with 7 bases matching TRBD2. The J segment lost 14 bases and the V segment lost 5 bases, leaving 12 bases of the junction unmatched. The CDR3 spans 13 residues. Germline V CDR1 and CDR2: SGHTA, FQGTGA. The CDR3 coding sequence is TGTGCCAGCAGCAACCCGGGGGGACCTGAAAAGTTCTTC. It specifies CASSNPGGPEKFF.